Below are 28 T cell receptor beta chains sequenced from a single sample in a study of CD8+ T cells in alopecia areata. cDNA reverse transcribed from extracted RNA served as the sequencing template. TCRdb's table, derived via immunoSEQ multiplex PCR, lists solely in-frame clones and lacks some. The sample lists roughly 200,000 clones, roughly 60% occurring once. Material: CD4+ T cells sorted from blood, obtained at week 0. Source of these receptors: a human donor with alopecia areata.

This clone was counted between two and nine times. The V call is TRBV29-1, the J call TRBJ1-1; D not certain. CDR1 is SQVTM, CDR2 ANQGSEA, per germline. This CDR3 contains 13 residues. V was shortened by 7 bases and J by 1 base, with 13 bases between the two germline ends. The CDR3 nucleotides read TGCAGCGGCCGCGACGGAGGGAACACTGAAGCTTTCTTT. It codes for CSGRDGGNTEAFF. Drawing the rest from reference TRBV29-1 and TRBJ1-1, the complete variable domain is SAVISQKPSRDICQRGTSLTIQCQVDSQVTMMFWYRQQPGQSLTLIATANQGSEATYESGFVIDKFPISRPNLTFSTLTVSNMSPEDSSIYLCSGRDGGNTEAFFGQGTRLTVV.

The rearrangement joins TRBV27 to TRBJ2-7; D is unresolved. The CDR3 contains 13 residues. The V and J ends lost 5 bases and 6 bases respectively, with 14 bases between them. CDR1 is MNHEY, CDR2 SMNVEV, per germline (reference sequence). The chain's CDR3 is CASSPHVLGEQYF. DNA of the CDR3: TGTGCCAGCAGTCCCCATGTTTTGGGCGAGCAGTACTTC.

The V gene is TRBV29-1, the J gene TRBJ2-7; 10 bases match TRBD1. Germline V gene lookup returns CDR1 SQVTM and CDR2 ANQGSEA. The V gene end was trimmed by 6 bases and the J gene end by 7 bases; junction bases not matched to a gene: 12. The CDR3 loop spans 14 amino acids. This chain's CDR3 is CSVQGDRGMEEQYF. The CDR3 DNA is TGCAGCGTACAGGGGGACAGGGGAATGGAGGAGCAGTACTTC.

The chain links TRBV13 to TRBJ1-3; D is uncertain. CDR1 is PRHDT and CDR2 is FYEKMQ in the germline V gene (reference sequence). Deletions cut 5 bases from V and 0 bases from J, with 11 bases between. This CDR3 region has 15 residues. The CDR3 bases are TGTGCCAGCAGCAACATCGCCAGCTCTGGAAACACCATATATTTT. Protein: CASSNIASSGNTIYF.

The rearrangement uses TRBV29-1 and TRBJ1-1; D possibly corresponds to TRBD1 (5 bases). Trimming took 3 bases from V and 5 from J, leaving 13 bases between them. CDR1 and CDR2 from the germline V gene are SQVTM and ANQGSEA. This CDR3 spans 13 amino acids. CDR3 residues: CSVDPAGRTEAFF. DNA of the CDR3: TGCAGCGTTGATCCGGCAGGGAGGACTGAAGCTTTCTTT.

This sequence joins TRBV2 and TRBJ2-2, with D perhaps TRBD2 (5 bases). Germline-derived CDR1 and CDR2 are SNHLY and FYNNEI. The length of the CDR3 is 14 residues. The V end lost 7 bases, the J end lost 6 bases, and 15 bases lay between the germline ends. The CDR3 bases are TGTGCCAGCACCCTGGAGCGGTTGGCCGGGGAGCTGTTTTTT. The encoded protein is CASTLERLAGELFF.

The table lists this clone with a few counts. This chain links TRBV29-1 with TRBJ2-7, with D possibly TRBD1 on 5 matching bases. The CDR3 is made up of 13 amino acids. Trimming took off 6 bases at V and 6 bases at J, with 18 bases between the two ends. The V gene's germline CDR1 is SQVTM and CDR2 ANQGSEA. In nucleotides, the CDR3 is TGCAGCGTCGTGTGGGGCGTTCTCCCCGAGCAGTACTTC. It codes for CSVVWGVLPEQYF.

V gene TRBV2 combines with J gene TRBJ2-3; the match to TRBD2 covers 11 bases. This CDR3 is built from 17 residues. V was pared by 1 base and J by 5 bases, with 8 bases of the junction left unmatched. Germline CDR1 is SNHLY and CDR2 is FYNNEI. CDR3 sequence reads: CASSEGASGGKGDTQYF. The CDR3 DNA sequence: TGTGCCAGCAGTGAAGGAGCTAGCGGGGGGAAAGGAGATACGCAGTATTTT.

A note on this clone: The sample holds other DNA sequences that translate to the same CDR3. The chain is built from TRBV29-1 and TRBJ1-1; D is uncertain. Trimming took off 3 bases at V and 0 bases at J, with 8 bases between the two ends. CDR3 length equals 13 residues. Germline V lookup: CDR1 SQVTM, CDR2 ANQGSEA. The CDR3 reads CSVEARLNTEAFF. The CDR3 coding sequence is TGCAGCGTTGAGGCCAGGCTGAACACTGAAGCTTTCTTT.

V usage is TRBV27 and J usage is TRBJ1-5, with TRBD1 as a possible D gene (6 bases). This CDR3 is 15 amino acids long. Germline V lookup: CDR1 MNHEY, CDR2 SMNVEV (reference sequence). V shed 2 bases and J shed 5 bases, with 13 bases lying between them. CDR3 amino acids: CASSLAAGAHQPQHF. The CDR3 DNA reads TGTGCCAGCAGTTTAGCGGCAGGGGCCCATCAGCCCCAGCATTTT.

This clone appeared many times. The gene calls are TRBV27 and TRBJ2-3, with a possible D match to TRBD1 (5 bases). The CDR3 spans 15 residues. V was cut by 3 bases and J by 5 bases, with 15 bases left in between. Germline V gene data show CDR1 as MNHEY and CDR2 as SMNVEV (reference sequence). CDR3 DNA: TGTGCCAGCAGTTTGGGGCAGGCCATACAAGATACGCAGTATTTT. Protein: CASSLGQAIQDTQYF.

This clone was counted at least ten times. The chain is built from TRBV19 and TRBJ2-7; D ambiguous. This CDR3 is built from 14 residues. Germline lookup yields CDR1 LNHDA and CDR2 SQIVND (reference sequence). Trimming removed 5 bases at V and 0 bases at J, with 11 bases between. DNA for the CDR3: TGTGCCAGTAGTTTGAACCGTCTCTCCTACGAGCAGTACTTC. Protein sequence: CASSLNRLSYEQYF.

The chain has TRBV9 and TRBJ1-2; the D is unclear. CDR1 and CDR2 from the germline V gene are SGDLS and YYNGEE. The CDR3 totals 15 residues. Trimming took off 3 bases at V and 6 bases at J, with 18 bases between the two ends. The CDR3 nucleotides are TGTGCCAGCAGCGGACTCCGAATTTTTCAGGATGGCTACACCTTC. Protein: CASSGLRIFQDGYTF. Full variable domain (rest looked up from reference TRBV9 and TRBJ1-2): DSGVTQTPKHLITATGQRVTLRCSPRSGDLSVYWYQQSLDQGLQFLIQYYNGEERAKGNILERFSAQQFPDLHSELNLSSLELGDSALYFCASSGLRIFQDGYTFGSGTRLTVV.

The chain uses TRBV25-1 and TRBJ1-1; 8 positions match TRBD1. There are 16 residues in the CDR3. The germline V gene has CDR1 MGHDK and CDR2 SYGVNS. The junction had 18 bases not matched to a gene; V was cut back by 7 bases and J by 8 bases. CDR3 in amino acids: CASTSYSGTGQREAFF. CDR3 nucleotides: TGTGCCAGCACAAGCTACAGTGGGACAGGTCAAAGAGAAGCTTTCTTT.

This clone showed up just a few times. V and J are TRBV7-2 and TRBJ2-4; D perhaps matches TRBD2 (6 bases). Germline loops: CDR1 SGHTA, CDR2 FQGNSA. The CDR3 contains 15 residues. V lost 1 base and J 1 base, leaving 8 bases between the germline ends. CDR3 DNA sequence: TGTGCCAGCAGCTTAGTGGCGGGGGCCAAAAACATTCAGTACTTC. Encoded protein: CASSLVAGAKNIQYF.

The CDR3 DNA sequence: TGTGCCAGCAGCGTAGGTTTACCTGGGAACACCGGGGAGCTGTTTTTT. It is translated as CASSVGLPGNTGELFF. The chain recombines TRBV9 with TRBJ2-2; D unclear. Germline V gene data show CDR1 as SGDLS and CDR2 as YYNGEE. The V end lost 0 bases, the J end lost 1 base, and 10 bases lay between the germline ends. This CDR3 has 16 residues.

In nucleotides, the CDR3 is TGTGCCAGCAGCTTAGCCCAGAACAATGAGCAGTTCTTC. Translation gives CASSLAQNNEQFF. The J gene is TRBJ2-1, the V gene TRBV11-2; D gene unclear. This CDR3 region has 13 residues. V lost 1 base, J lost 5 bases, and 6 bases lay in between. The V gene's germline CDR1 is SGHAT and CDR2 FQNNGV.

Concerning this clone: The identical CDR3 is also encoded by other nucleotide sequences in the sample. The J gene is TRBJ2-3, the V gene TRBV29-1, with 8 bases aligning to TRBD1. Trimming at V came to 6 bases and at J to 4 bases, leaving 3 bases not matched to a gene. Germline V gene lookup returns CDR1 SQVTM and CDR2 ANQGSEA. CDR3 length: 12 residues. This CDR3 reads CSVRQGPDTQYF. The DNA for the CDR3 is TGCAGCGTCCGACAGGGGCCAGATACGCAGTATTTT.

This chain joins TRBV27 and TRBJ2-7; D is unresolved. From germline, CDR1 is MNHEY and CDR2 SMNVEV (reference sequence). V gave up 3 bases and J gave up 3 bases, with 9 bases separating them. The CDR3 length is 13 residues. Written as DNA, the CDR3 is TGTGCCAGCAGTTTGGGGATCTTCTACGAGCAGTACTTC. Translation: CASSLGIFYEQYF.

The chain has TRBV7-2 and TRBJ1-5; D not certain. Trimming removed 6 bases from V and 9 bases from J, with 12 bases in between. The germline gives CDR1 SGHTA, CDR2 FQGNSA. CDR3 size: 12 residues. CDR3: CASSKTWGPQHF. CDR3 DNA sequence: TGTGCCAGCAGTAAAACCTGGGGGCCCCAGCATTTT.

This CDR3 reads CAWSVRLDTQYF. In DNA, the CDR3 is TGTGCCTGGAGTGTACGCCTCGATACGCAGTATTTT. The chain recombines TRBV30 with TRBJ2-3; no clear D. Looked up from germline, CDR1 is GTSNPN and CDR2 is SVGIG (reference sequence). This CDR3 comprises 12 residues. V lost 0 bases, J lost 6 bases, and 7 bases lay in between.

The chain links TRBV30 to TRBJ1-6; 7 bases match TRBD1. Germline V gene lookup returns CDR1 GTSNPN and CDR2 SVGIG (reference sequence). Trimming removed 4 bases from V and 7 bases from J; junction bases left unmatched: 1. CDR3 length: 12 amino acids. CDR3 amino acids: CAWTTGNSPLHF. CDR3 DNA: TGTGCCTGGACGACAGGGAATTCACCCCTCCACTTT.

The V and J genes are TRBV30 and TRBJ1-2; 7 bases map to TRBD1. Germline V CDR1 and CDR2: GTSNPN, SVGIG (reference sequence). The CDR3 is made up of 12 amino acids. Trimming cost V 7 bases and J 8 bases; bases outside gene matches: 10. The CDR3 loop reads CALDRDVRGYTF. CDR3 nucleotides: TGTGCCTTAGACAGGGACGTAAGAGGCTACACCTTC.

This clone was seen a few times. Other nucleotide sequences in the sample specify the same CDR3. This chain joins TRBV29-1 and TRBJ2-3, with 8 bases that match TRBD1. The J segment lost 0 bases and the V segment lost 4 bases, leaving 0 bases of the junction unmatched. The CDR3 runs to 13 residues. Per germline, CDR1 SQVTM and CDR2 ANQGSEA. CDR3 protein: CSVGQGSTDTQYF. CDR3 DNA sequence: TGCAGCGTTGGACAGGGGAGCACAGATACGCAGTATTTT.

J is TRBJ1-6 and V is TRBV5-1; 11 bases align to TRBD1. Trimming cost V 3 bases and J 6 bases; bases outside gene matches: 5. Germline CDR1 and CDR2: SGHRS and YFSETQ. This CDR3 has 16 residues. CDR3 residues: CASSWGTGGINSPLHF. The CDR3 bases are TGCGCCAGCAGCTGGGGGACAGGGGGGATTAATTCACCCCTCCACTTT.

This clone was seen more than once but under ten times. The chain couples TRBV29-1 to TRBJ1-6, with D uncertain. Trimming stripped 3 bases from V and 5 bases from J, with 11 bases between. This CDR3 contains 14 residues. The germline gives CDR1 SQVTM, CDR2 ANQGSEA. The CDR3 nucleotides read TGCAGCGTTGATGACAAGGACCATAATTCACCCCTCCACTTT. It codes for CSVDDKDHNSPLHF.

The V gene is TRBV7-2, the J gene TRBJ2-3; D is perhaps TRBD2 (6 bases). CDR3 length: 15 amino acids. Trimming pared 5 bases from V and 3 bases from J, leaving 15 bases between. The V gene's germline CDR1 is SGHTA and CDR2 FQGNSA. The CDR3 region is CASSPPMAGTDTQYF. The DNA of the CDR3 is TGTGCCAGCAGCCCCCCGATGGCGGGGACAGATACGCAGTATTTT.

This clone was observed a handful of times. This chain connects TRBV2 to TRBJ1-3; D call uncertain. V lost 4 bases, J lost 2 bases, and 9 bases lay in between. Germline V gene sequence: CDR1 SNHLY, CDR2 FYNNEI. The CDR3 sequence is 14 residues long. CDR3: CASSVGAAGNTIYF. For the CDR3, the DNA is TGTGCCAGCAGTGTGGGTGCGGCTGGAAACACCATATATTTT.